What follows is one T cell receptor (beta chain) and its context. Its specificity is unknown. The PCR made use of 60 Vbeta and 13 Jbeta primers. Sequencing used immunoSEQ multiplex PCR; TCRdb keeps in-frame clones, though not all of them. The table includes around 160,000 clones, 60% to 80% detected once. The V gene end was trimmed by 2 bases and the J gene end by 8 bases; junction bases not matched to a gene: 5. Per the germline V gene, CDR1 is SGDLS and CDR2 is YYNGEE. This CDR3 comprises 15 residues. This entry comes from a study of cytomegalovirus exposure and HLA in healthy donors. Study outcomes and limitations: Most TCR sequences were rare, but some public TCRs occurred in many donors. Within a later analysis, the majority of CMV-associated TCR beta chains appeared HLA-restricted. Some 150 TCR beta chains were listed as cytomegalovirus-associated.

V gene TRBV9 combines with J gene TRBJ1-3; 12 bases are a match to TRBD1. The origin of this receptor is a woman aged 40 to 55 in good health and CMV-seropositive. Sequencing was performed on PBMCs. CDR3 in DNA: TGTGCCAGCAGCGTGGGACAGGGGGCGGGTTACACCATATATTTT. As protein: CASSVGQGAGYTIYF.